Below, 13 T cell receptor beta chains from the same sample are listed, as sequenced in a study of cytomegalovirus exposure and HLA in healthy donors. Primers: 60 Vbeta forward and 13 Jbeta reverse. Clones were sequenced by immunoSEQ multiplex PCR, and TCRdb holds only the in-frame ones, with some missing. The table shows 170,000 or so clones, with over 70% occurring only once. The sample consisted of PBMCs. These TCRs come from a woman between 50 and 59 years old in good health and CMV-seropositive.

The chain links TRBV30 to TRBJ2-1; 13 bases line up with TRBD2. CDR1 is GTSNPN, CDR2 SVGIG, per germline (reference sequence). CDR3 length equals 14 residues. J was trimmed by 10 bases and V by 3 bases; bases with no gene match: 6. The CDR3 loop is CAWSRTSGRGEQFF. Here the CDR3 DNA reads TGTGCCTGGAGCCGGACTAGCGGGAGAGGAGAGCAGTTCTTC.

This clone was counted between two and nine times. One end of the junction fails to match germline, which may point to a read error. This sequence joins TRBV7-9 and TRBJ1-2, with a tentative D call TRBD1 (5 bases). This CDR3 spans 12 amino acids. Germline loops: CDR1 SEHNR, CDR2 FQNEAQ (reference sequence). The CDR3 DNA is TGTTCCAGCAGCTTAGAAGGGGCTGGCTACACCTTC. This gives the protein CSSSLEGAGYTF.

The gene calls are TRBV19 and TRBJ1-5; weak D call: TRBD1 (5 bases). Trimming cost V 0 bases and J 2 bases, with 11 bases left between them. CDR1 and CDR2 from the germline V gene are LNHDA and SQIVND (reference sequence). CDR3 length: 16 residues. The CDR3: CASSIEGASRNQPQHF. CDR3 bases: TGTGCCAGTAGTATAGAAGGGGCGTCCCGCAATCAGCCCCAGCATTTT.

The gene calls are TRBV9 and TRBJ2-3, with 7 bases aligning to TRBD1. This CDR3 comprises 15 residues. J gave up 0 bases and V 4 bases, and 5 bases lay outside the gene matches. Germline loops: CDR1 SGDLS, CDR2 YYNGEE. The CDR3 region has the DNA TGTGCCAGCAGCCTCCGACAGGGTAGCACAGATACGCAGTATTTT. Encoded protein: CASSLRQGSTDTQYF.

V gene TRBV13 combines with J gene TRBJ1-1; unclear D gene. The CDR3 spans 10 residues. The V end was cut by 5 bases, the J end by 8 bases, with 6 bases between. Germline lookup yields CDR1 PRHDT and CDR2 FYEKMQ (reference sequence). CDR3 residues: CASSPPEAFF. The CDR3 DNA sequence: TGTGCCAGCAGCCCCCCGGAAGCTTTCTTT. Looking up the rest from reference TRBV13 and TRBJ1-1 gives the full variable domain: AAGVIQSPRHLIKEKRETATLKCYPIPRHDTVYWYQQGPGQDPQFLISFYEKMQSDKGSIPDRFSAQQFSDYHSELNMSSLELGDSALYFCASSPPEAFFGQGTRLTVV.

In its sample, this clone was seen a few times. J is TRBJ1-2 and V is TRBV2; 7 bases are a match to TRBD1. Germline V gives CDR1 SNHLY, CDR2 FYNNEI. V dropped 3 bases and J dropped 9; count of bases not matched to a gene: 10. This CDR3 spans 14 amino acids. CDR3 bases: TGTGCCAGCAGTGAGGAGGACAGGACTCCCAGCTACACCTTC. It encodes CASSEEDRTPSYTF. The variable domain in full, with the rest retrieved from reference TRBV2 and TRBJ1-2, is EPEVTQTPSHQVTQMGQEVILRCVPISNHLYFYWYRQILGQKVEFLVSFYNNEISEKSEIFDDQFSVERPDGSNFTLKIRSTKLEDSAMYFCASSEEDRTPSYTFGSGTRLTVV.

This chain connects TRBV2 to TRBJ1-3; D might be TRBD1 (5 bases). V dropped 6 bases and J dropped 0 bases, with 15 bases sitting between them. From germline, CDR1 is SNHLY and CDR2 FYNNEI. CDR3 length equals 16 residues. CDR3 protein: CASSTPGVASGNTIYF. CDR3 DNA sequence: TGTGCCAGCAGCACGCCGGGGGTAGCCTCTGGAAACACCATATATTTT.

This chain links TRBV29-1 with TRBJ2-5; D is possibly TRBD1 (6 bases). Germline CDR1 is SQVTM and CDR2 is ANQGSEA. The CDR3 covers 16 residues. Trimming cost V 6 bases and J 6 bases, with 26 bases left between them. The chain's CDR3 is CSVERDLGHQGKTQYF. CDR3 DNA sequence: TGCAGCGTCGAGAGGGACCTGGGACACCAAGGGAAGACCCAGTACTTC.

This clone was counted between two and nine times. An end of the junction differs from the germline gene, which may be a read error. The CDR3 reads CASSTGTGATYEQYF. CDR3 coding DNA: TGTGCTAGCAGCACCGGGACAGGGGCTACCTACGAGCAGTACTTC. The rearrangement links TRBV7-7 to TRBJ2-5; 10 bases agree with TRBD1. TRBJ2-7 explains the end of the DNA better; the J call may be wrong. The germline CDR1 and CDR2 sequences are SSHAT and FNYEAQ (reference sequence). The CDR3 loop spans 15 amino acids.

The CDR3 loop reads CASSLTGGIGRSTDTQYF. CDR3 coding DNA: TGTGCCAGCAGCTTAACCGGGGGGATAGGACGCAGCACAGATACGCAGTATTTT. The chain links TRBV11-2 to TRBJ2-3, with 7 bases matching TRBD2. Germline V gene lookup returns CDR1 SGHAT and CDR2 FQNNGV. CDR3 length equals 18 residues. V dropped 2 bases and J dropped 0; count of bases not matched to a gene: 11.

This chain joins TRBV30 and TRBJ1-2; 12 nucleotides agree with TRBD1. The CDR3 covers 18 residues. Germline CDR1 and CDR2: GTSNPN and SVGIG (reference sequence). With 1 base clipped from V and 3 bases from J, the junction kept 12 bases outside the gene matches. CDR3 protein: CAWSGLPVGQGAYYGYTF. In DNA form, the CDR3 reads TGTGCCTGGAGTGGGCTCCCTGTGGGACAGGGGGCTTACTATGGCTACACCTTC.

Turning to this clone: It is unclear where the CDR3 begins or ends on the DNA, so no DNA is shown, and the CDR3 is as TCRdb lists it. This rearrangement joins TRBV21-1 to TRBJ2-1; the table's TRBD1 call for D was not verified on the DNA. TRBV21-1 represents a pseudogene. The CDR3 adds up to 16 amino acids, both ends counted. The CDR3 loop is CASSKVGRGSYNEQFF.

The V call is TRBV2, the J call TRBJ2-3, with D perhaps TRBD2 (6 bases). CDR1 is SNHLY, CDR2 FYNNEI, per germline. Trimming took 3 bases from V and 0 from J, leaving 13 bases between them. This CDR3 comprises 16 residues. The CDR3 here is CASSEALALSTDTQYF. The CDR3 DNA reads as TGTGCCAGCAGTGAGGCTCTAGCGCTTAGCACAGATACGCAGTATTTT.